The 9 T cell receptor beta chains reported below all come from one sample, sequenced in a study of blood T cells in healthy people across ages. Combining a sample-barcoded 5' primer with a J-beta primer mix, a second PCR ran for 7 to 11 cycles. TCRdb recomputed calls from the 5' RACE reads with MiXCR, one row per CDR3 protein. The table lists over 1,500,000 distinct CDR3 sequences, about 39% of them singletons. What was sequenced was blood. These receptors all stem from a human donor in good health.

This clonotype was detected only a few times. This chain joins TRBV29-1 and TRBJ2-1, with D tentatively TRBD2 (6 bases). The V end lost 1 base, the J end lost 7 bases, and 14 bases lay between the germline ends. The CDR3 has 14 amino acids. From germline, CDR1 is SQVTM and CDR2 ANQGSEA. The CDR3 region is CSVEVGGRRNEQFF. DNA of the CDR3: TGCAGCGTTGAAGTCGGAGGGAGGAGGAATGAGCAGTTCTTC.

The chain is built from TRBV4-3 and TRBJ2-2; D gene uncertain. V lost 0 bases, J lost 2 bases, and 10 bases lay in between. Germline V gene data show CDR1 as LGHNA and CDR2 as YSLEER. The CDR3 sequence is 16 residues long. CDR3 residues: CASSQEVLDNTGELFF. DNA of the CDR3: TGCGCCAGCAGCCAAGAGGTACTTGACAACACCGGGGAGCTGTTTTTT.

This clonotype was picked up a small number of times. The rearrangement joins TRBV10-3 to TRBJ1-5; D is ambiguous. V was pared by 6 bases and J by 5 bases, with 17 bases between. There are 15 residues in the CDR3. The V gene's germline CDR1 is ENHRY and CDR2 SYGVKD. For the CDR3, the DNA is TGTGCCATCAGCCCCACCGGGATCGATGATCAGCCCCAGCATTTT. Translating gives CAISPTGIDDQPQHF.

The chain links TRBV24-1 to TRBJ1-2, with a possible D match to TRBD1 (6 bases). Germline-derived CDR1 and CDR2 are KGHDR and SFDVKD. The CDR3 is 13 residues long. V lost 2 bases to trimming and J lost 7 bases, with 10 bases between them. CDR3 region: CATSDSNRAGYTF. The CDR3 DNA reads TGTGCCACCAGTGATTCGAACAGGGCTGGCTACACCTTC.

The chain couples TRBV5-1 to TRBJ1-5; D call uncertain. Germline V gene lookup returns CDR1 SGHRS and CDR2 YFSETQ. V lost 1 base, J lost 2 bases, and 10 bases lay in between. The CDR3 covers 15 residues. The CDR3 loop is CASSLYGGGNQPQHF. The CDR3 nucleotides are TGCGCCAGCAGCTTGTACGGCGGCGGCAATCAGCCCCAGCATTTT.

The table lists this clonotype with many counts. This rearrangement joins TRBV29-1 to TRBJ2-5; 14 bases fit TRBD2. The germline V gene encodes CDR1 SQVTM and CDR2 ANQGSEA. This CDR3 comprises 15 residues. J lost 1 base, V lost 6 bases, and 4 bases had no gene match. CDR3 sequence (DNA): TGCAGCGTGGGACTAGCGGGGGCAATCCAAGAGACCCAGTACTTC. Its translation is CSVGLAGAIQETQYF.

This clonotype was counted a single time. This chain links TRBV7-6 with TRBJ1-2; unclear D gene. Germline V gives CDR1 SGHVS, CDR2 FNYEAQ. V was clipped by 1 base and J by 8 bases, with 11 bases between them. The CDR3 is 13 amino acids. The CDR3 protein is CASSLGDEGGYTF. As DNA, the CDR3 is TGTGCCAGCAGCTTAGGAGATGAAGGAGGCTACACCTTC.

As regards this clonotype: This clone may be a read error of a much larger clone one base away. CDR3 amino acids: CAIRETDSTYEQYF. In nucleotides, the CDR3 is TGTGCCATCAGGGAGACGGACAGCACCTACGAGCAGTACTTC. The gene calls are TRBV10-3 and TRBJ2-4; TRBD1 is a possible D gene (6 bases). The J call may be incorrect, as the DNA end agrees better with TRBJ2-7. Germline loops: CDR1 ENHRY, CDR2 SYGVKD. The CDR3 spans 14 residues.

This clonotype was counted a few times. This chain joins TRBV18 and TRBJ2-3; D is unclear. Trimming stripped 2 bases from V and 1 base from J, with 4 bases between. CDR1 KGHSH and CDR2 LQKENI come from the germline V gene. The CDR3 extends over 13 amino acids. DNA for the CDR3: TGTGCCAGCTCACCAGTCGGCACAGATACGCAGTATTTT. Translation gives CASSPVGTDTQYF.